Below are 16 T cell receptor beta chains sequenced from a single sample in a study of blood T cell repertoires in COVID-19. Profiling relied on immunoSEQ multiplex PCR, and the TCRdb table lists in-frame clones only, not all of them. The sample lists some 80,000 clones, about 87% occurring once. The specimen was peripheral blood. These TCRs come from an elderly man with active or convalescent COVID-19.

V and J are TRBV7-8 and TRBJ1-2; TRBD1 agrees at 7 bases. The CDR3 is 16 amino acids. The germline gives CDR1 SGHVS, CDR2 FQNEAQ. With 0 bases clipped from V and 4 bases from J, the junction kept 8 bases outside the gene matches. The CDR3 sequence: CASSLAPRDSRYGYTF. As DNA, the CDR3 is TGTGCCAGCAGCTTAGCGCCGAGGGACAGCCGCTATGGCTACACCTTC. The full variable domain, its missing parts supplied by reference TRBV7-8 and TRBJ1-2, is GAGVSQSPRYKVAKRGQDVALRCDPISGHVSLFWYQQALGQGPEFLTYFQNEAQLDKSGLPSDRFFAERPEGSVSTLKIQRTQQEDSAVYLCASSLAPRDSRYGYTFGSGTRLTVV.

This sequence joins TRBV5-1 and TRBJ2-3; 7 bases line up with TRBD2. Trimming at V came to 1 base and at J to 2 bases, leaving 4 bases not matched to a gene. Looked up from germline, CDR1 is SGHRS and CDR2 is YFSETQ. The CDR3 is made up of 15 amino acids. The CDR3 loop is CASSLPSGFTDTQYF. The CDR3 DNA sequence: TGCGCCAGCAGCTTGCCTAGCGGATTCACAGATACGCAGTATTTT.

This chain links TRBV24-1 with TRBJ1-2; D is perhaps TRBD1 (6 bases). The CDR3 covers 16 residues. CDR1 KGHDR and CDR2 SFDVKD come from the germline V gene. V was shortened by 2 bases and J by 4 bases, with 16 bases between the two germline ends. The CDR3 is CATSDSTGGGPYGYTF. The CDR3, as DNA: TGTGCCACCAGTGATTCCACGGGGGGCGGTCCCTATGGCTACACCTTC.

The chain carries TRBV5-4 and TRBJ1-2; unclear D gene. Germline CDR1 SGHNT, CDR2 YYREEE (reference sequence). V dropped 1 base and J dropped 1 base, with 8 bases sitting between them. The CDR3 contains 14 residues. The CDR3 bases are TGTGCCAGCAGCTTGCAGCGGGGTAACTATGGCTACACCTTC. This translates into CASSLQRGNYGYTF. Looking up the rest from reference TRBV5-4 and TRBJ1-2 gives the full variable domain: ETGVTQSPTHLIKTRGQQVTLRCSSQSGHNTVSWYQQALGQGPQFIFQYYREEENGRGNFPPRFSGLQFPNYSSELNVNALELDDSALYLCASSLQRGNYGYTFGSGTRLTVV.

The CDR3 bases are TGTGCCAGCAGCCTTTCACTGGGGCTACTGGGGGGCTACACCTTC. Translating gives CASSLSLGLLGGYTF. J is TRBJ1-2 and V is TRBV7-2; D might be TRBD1 (5 bases). The CDR3 sequence is 15 residues long. V lost 5 bases, J lost 8 bases, and 21 bases lay in between. Looked up from germline, CDR1 is SGHTA and CDR2 is FQGNSA.

This chain joins TRBV11-2 and TRBJ1-2; D gene unclear. V was cut by 1 base and J by 8 bases, with 17 bases left in between. CDR1 and CDR2 (germline): SGHAT, FQNNGV. The CDR3 contains 15 residues. The CDR3 spells CASSLVSRREGGYTF. DNA of the CDR3: TGTGCCAGCAGCTTAGTGTCCAGGCGTGAGGGCGGCTACACCTTC.

This chain links TRBV6-5 with TRBJ1-5; D uncertain. Between the trimmed V and J ends, which lost 6 bases and 4 bases, there was a span of 13 bases. Germline CDR1 MNHEY, CDR2 SVGAGI. The CDR3 contains 14 residues. The CDR3 here is CASRKRGINQPQHF. CDR3 bases: TGTGCCAGCAGGAAGCGAGGGATAAATCAGCCCCAGCATTTT.

The rearrangement links TRBV3-1 (or the pseudogene TRBV3-2) to TRBJ1-2; TRBD1 aligns across 7 bases. The CDR3 runs to 16 residues. Germline trimming cut 4 bases from V and 0 bases from J; bases unmatched to any gene: 8. CDR1 and CDR2 from the germline V gene are LGHDT and YNNKEL (reference sequence). CDR3 DNA: TGTGCCAGCAGCCCAGGATGGGACAGCACTAACTATGGCTACACCTTC. Its protein is CASSPGWDSTNYGYTF.

The DNA for the CDR3 is TGTGCCAGCAGCTTAGCAGACACCACCTACCCCCTCCACTTT. This gives the protein CASSLADTTYPLHF. The rearrangement uses TRBV11-2 and TRBJ1-6; D call uncertain. This CDR3 spans 14 amino acids. From germline, CDR1 is SGHAT and CDR2 FQNNGV. Trimming removed 1 base at V and 13 bases at J, with 14 bases between.

CDR3 sequence: CASSLTSAYGYTF. CDR3 nucleotide sequence: TGTGCCAGCAGCTTAACCAGTGCTTATGGCTACACCTTC. The chain employs TRBV11-3 and TRBJ1-2; D gene uncertain. This CDR3 is 13 amino acids long. V was cut by 2 bases and J by 5 bases, with 9 bases left in between. Germline V gene lookup returns CDR1 SGHNT and CDR2 YENEEA.

J is TRBJ2-7 and V is TRBV23-1, with D possibly matching TRBD1 (5 bases). TRBV23-1 is designated an ORF whose function remains uncertain. The CDR3 totals 13 residues. Trimming removed 10 bases at V and 8 bases at J, with 21 bases between. CDR3 amino acids: CAKPHRQLVQQYV. CDR3 nucleotide sequence: TGCGCCAAACCTCACCGACAGCTAGTCCAGCAGTACGTC.

J is TRBJ1-6 and V is TRBV10-2; TRBD1 aligns across 8 bases. J lost 13 bases, V lost 8 bases, and 10 bases had no gene match. Looked up from germline, CDR1 is WSHSY and CDR2 is SAAADI. The CDR3 is made up of 13 amino acids. CDR3 DNA: TGCGCCAGCCAGACAGGGGCTCTCAATCCCCTCCACTTT. Its translation is CASQTGALNPLHF.

This chain uses TRBV19 with TRBJ1-2; D may be TRBD1 (6 bases). The CDR3 covers 18 residues. Germline V CDR1 and CDR2: LNHDA, SQIVND (reference sequence). The ends were cut back, 4 bases at V and 0 bases at J, with 21 bases in the middle. CDR3 amino acids: CASSKGTDSLSANYGYTF. CDR3 bases: TGTGCCAGTAGTAAAGGGACGGACAGCCTCTCTGCTAACTATGGCTACACCTTC. The entire variable domain, with the rest obtained from reference TRBV19 and TRBJ1-2, is as follows: DGGITQSPKYLFRKEGQNVTLSCEQNLNHDAMYWYRQDPGQGLRLIYYSQIVNDFQKGDIAEGYSVSREKKESFPLTVTSAQKNPTAFYLCASSKGTDSLSANYGYTFGSGTRLTVV.

The gene calls are TRBV5-1 and TRBJ2-5; tentatively, D is TRBD1 (6 bases). The CDR3 covers 15 residues. Deletions cut 1 base from V and 5 bases from J, with 15 bases between. Germline CDR1 is SGHRS and CDR2 is YFSETQ. The CDR3 reads CASSLRGGGWETQYF. CDR3 nucleotides: TGCGCCAGCAGCTTGCGTGGGGGCGGATGGGAGACCCAGTACTTC.

The CDR3 here is CASSATHQATNEQFF. Written as DNA, the CDR3 is TGTGCCAGCAGCGCGACTCACCAAGCGACCAATGAGCAGTTCTTC. The rearrangement joins TRBV9 to TRBJ2-1; no reliable D call. Germline assignment: CDR1 SGDLS and CDR2 YYNGEE. The CDR3 loop spans 15 amino acids. Trimming stripped 3 bases from V and 6 bases from J, with 16 bases between.

The chain links TRBV7-2 to TRBJ2-3; D remains unclear. The CDR3 has 15 amino acids. V was pared by 4 bases and J by 3 bases, with 14 bases between. Germline loops: CDR1 SGHTA, CDR2 FQGNSA. CDR3 sequence: CASSWFPEMTDTQYF. The CDR3 region has the DNA TGTGCCAGCAGCTGGTTTCCCGAGATGACAGATACGCAGTATTTT.